This T cell receptor (beta chain) came from a study of blood T cell repertoires in COVID-19. Methods used by the authors: For nucleated cells, counts were estimated from reference gene primer amplification. Sequencing used immunoSEQ multiplex PCR; TCRdb keeps in-frame clones, though not all of them. That table is the source of V, J and clone size, and D and trimming were worked out from the DNA. The repertoire holds 140,000 to 150,000 clones, with around 90% as singletons. CDR3 length: 12 residues. V lost 0 bases, J lost 9 bases, and 7 bases lay in between. Germline values: CDR1 SGHRS, CDR2 YFSETQ. The chain employs TRBV5-1 and TRBJ2-1; the D gene is possibly TRBD2 (5 bases). The sequenced material came from peripheral blood. The clonotype was recovered from a man between 70 and 80 years old with acute or convalescent COVID-19. DNA for the CDR3: TGCGCCAGCAGCTTGGGGACTGGTGAGCAGTTCTTC. Translating it yields CASSLGTGEQFF. Full variable domain (remainder filled in from reference TRBV5-1 and TRBJ2-1): KAGVTQTPRYLIKTRGQQVTLSCSPISGHRSVSWYQQTPGQGLQFLFEYFSETQRNKGNFPGRFSGRQFSNSRSEMNVSTLELGDSALYLCASSLGTGEQFFGPGTRLTVL.